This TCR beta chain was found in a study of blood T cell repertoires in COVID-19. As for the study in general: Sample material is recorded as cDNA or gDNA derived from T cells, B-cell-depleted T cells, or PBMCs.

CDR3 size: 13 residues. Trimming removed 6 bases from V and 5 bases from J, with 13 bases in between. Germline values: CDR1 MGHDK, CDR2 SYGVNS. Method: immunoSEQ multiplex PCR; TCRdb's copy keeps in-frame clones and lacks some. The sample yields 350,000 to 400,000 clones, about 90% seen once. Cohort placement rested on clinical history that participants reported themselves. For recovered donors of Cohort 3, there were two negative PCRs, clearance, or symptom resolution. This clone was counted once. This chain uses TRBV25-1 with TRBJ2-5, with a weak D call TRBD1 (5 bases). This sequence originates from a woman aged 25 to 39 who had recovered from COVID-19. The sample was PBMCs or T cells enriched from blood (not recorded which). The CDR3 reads CASSPRGWETQYF. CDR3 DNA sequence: TGTGCCAGCAGCCCAAGGGGATGGGAGACCCAGTACTTC.